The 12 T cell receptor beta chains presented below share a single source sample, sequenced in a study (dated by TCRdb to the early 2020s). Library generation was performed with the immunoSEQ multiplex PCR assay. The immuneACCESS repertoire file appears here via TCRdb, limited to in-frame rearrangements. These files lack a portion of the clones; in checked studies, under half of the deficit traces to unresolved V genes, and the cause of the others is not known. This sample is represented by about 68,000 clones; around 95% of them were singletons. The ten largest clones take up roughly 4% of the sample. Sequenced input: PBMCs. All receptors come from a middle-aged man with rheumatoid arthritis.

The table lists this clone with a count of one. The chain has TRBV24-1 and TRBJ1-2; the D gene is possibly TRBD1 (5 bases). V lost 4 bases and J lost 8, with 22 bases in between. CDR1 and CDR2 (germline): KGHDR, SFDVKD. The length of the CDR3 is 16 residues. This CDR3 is CATSDPTDRPRGGYTF. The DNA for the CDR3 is TGTGCCACCAGTGACCCGACAGACAGACCCCGCGGGGGCTACACCTTC.

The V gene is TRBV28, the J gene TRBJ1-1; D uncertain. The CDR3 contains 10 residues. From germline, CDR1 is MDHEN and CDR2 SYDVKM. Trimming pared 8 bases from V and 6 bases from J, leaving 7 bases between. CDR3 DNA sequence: TGTGCCAGCCGGGAGGCTGAAGCTTTCTTT. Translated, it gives CASREAEAFF.

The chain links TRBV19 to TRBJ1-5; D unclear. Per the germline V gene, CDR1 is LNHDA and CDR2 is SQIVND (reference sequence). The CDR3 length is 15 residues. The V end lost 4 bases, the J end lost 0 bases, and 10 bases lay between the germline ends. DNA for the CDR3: TGTGCCAGTAGTAGCATCGGATATAGCAATCAGCCCCAGCATTTT. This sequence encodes CASSSIGYSNQPQHF.

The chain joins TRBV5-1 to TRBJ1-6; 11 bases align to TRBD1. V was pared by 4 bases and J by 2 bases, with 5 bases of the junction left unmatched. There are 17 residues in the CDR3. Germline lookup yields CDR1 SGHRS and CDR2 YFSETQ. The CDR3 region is CASSKGQGEPYNSPLHF. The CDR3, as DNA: TGCGCCAGCAGCAAGGGACAGGGGGAACCCTATAATTCACCCCTCCACTTT.

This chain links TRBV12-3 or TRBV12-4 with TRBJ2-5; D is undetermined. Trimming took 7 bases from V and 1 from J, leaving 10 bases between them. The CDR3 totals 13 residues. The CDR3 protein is CASTLRPQETQYF. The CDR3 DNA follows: TGTGCCAGCACCCTCAGGCCCCAAGAGACCCAGTACTTC.

CDR3 sequence: CASSLTLQAVSYNEQFF. The CDR3 DNA follows: TGTGCCAGCAGCTTGACCCTGCAGGCGGTTTCCTACAATGAGCAGTTCTTC. The chain joins TRBV5-8 to TRBJ2-1; D not certain. The ends were cut back, 1 base at V and 1 base at J, with 15 bases in the middle. This CDR3 is built from 17 residues. In germline, CDR1 is SGHTS, CDR2 YDEGEE. Together with reference TRBV5-8 and TRBJ2-1, the CDR3 gives the full variable domain: EAGVTQSPTHLIKTRGQQATLRCSPISGHTSVYWYQQALGLGLQFLLWYDEGEERNRGNFPPRFSGRQFPNYSSELNVNALELEDSALYLCASSLTLQAVSYNEQFFGPGTRLTVL.

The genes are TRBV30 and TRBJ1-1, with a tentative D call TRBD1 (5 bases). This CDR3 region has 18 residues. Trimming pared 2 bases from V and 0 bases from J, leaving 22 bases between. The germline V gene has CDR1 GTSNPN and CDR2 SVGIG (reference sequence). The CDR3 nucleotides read TGTGCCTGGAGTCAACGGGACGTCCTTACCCCAATGAACACTGAAGCTTTCTTT. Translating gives CAWSQRDVLTPMNTEAFF.

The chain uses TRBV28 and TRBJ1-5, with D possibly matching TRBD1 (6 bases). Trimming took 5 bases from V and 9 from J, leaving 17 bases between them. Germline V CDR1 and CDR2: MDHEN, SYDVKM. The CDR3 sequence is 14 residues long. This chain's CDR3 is CASSPTGSERPQHF. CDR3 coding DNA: TGTGCCAGCAGTCCTACAGGGAGTGAGCGGCCCCAGCATTTT.

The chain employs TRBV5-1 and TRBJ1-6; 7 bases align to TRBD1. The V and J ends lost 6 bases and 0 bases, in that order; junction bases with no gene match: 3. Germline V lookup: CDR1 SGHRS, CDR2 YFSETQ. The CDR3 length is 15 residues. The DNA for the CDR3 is TGCGCCAGCACAGGGGGGAGCTCCTATAATTCACCCCTCCACTTT. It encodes CASTGGSSYNSPLHF.

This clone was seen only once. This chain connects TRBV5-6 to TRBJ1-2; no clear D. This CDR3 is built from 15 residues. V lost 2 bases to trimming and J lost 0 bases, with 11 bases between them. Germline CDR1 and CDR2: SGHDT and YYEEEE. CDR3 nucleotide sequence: TGTGCCAGCAGCTTACCGGGAGAAGCTAACTATGGCTACACCTTC. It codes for CASSLPGEANYGYTF.

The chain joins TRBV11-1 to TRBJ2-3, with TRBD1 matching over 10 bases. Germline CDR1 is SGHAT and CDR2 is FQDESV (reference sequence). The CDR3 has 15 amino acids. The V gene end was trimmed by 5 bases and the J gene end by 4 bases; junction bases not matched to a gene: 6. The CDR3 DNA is TGTGCCAGCAGCCTAGTGACAGGGGGCTCAGATACGCAGTATTTT. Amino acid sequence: CASSLVTGGSDTQYF.

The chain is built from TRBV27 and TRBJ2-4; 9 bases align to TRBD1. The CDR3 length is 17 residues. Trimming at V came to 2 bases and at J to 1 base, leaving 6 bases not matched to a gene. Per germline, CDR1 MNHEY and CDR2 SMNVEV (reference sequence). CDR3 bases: TGTGCCAGCAGTTTAAGGGGGGACAGGGAGGCCAAAAACATTCAGTACTTC. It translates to CASSLRGDREAKNIQYF.